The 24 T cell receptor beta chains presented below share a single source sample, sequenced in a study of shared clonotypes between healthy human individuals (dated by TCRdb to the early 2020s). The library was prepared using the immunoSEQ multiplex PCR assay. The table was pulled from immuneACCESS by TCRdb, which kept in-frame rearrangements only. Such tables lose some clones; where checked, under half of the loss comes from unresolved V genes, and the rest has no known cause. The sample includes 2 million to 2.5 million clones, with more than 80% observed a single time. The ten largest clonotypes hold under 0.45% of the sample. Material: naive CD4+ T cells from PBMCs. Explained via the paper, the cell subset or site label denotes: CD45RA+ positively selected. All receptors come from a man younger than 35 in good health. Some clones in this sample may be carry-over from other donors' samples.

CDR3 region: CSVGQVVQETQYF. CDR3 sequence (DNA): TGCAGCGTTGGGCAGGTAGTTCAAGAGACCCAGTACTTC. This chain connects TRBV29-1 to TRBJ2-5; D not certain. V was clipped by 4 bases and J by 2 bases, with 11 bases between them. The CDR3 runs 13 residues. The germline V gene has CDR1 SQVTM and CDR2 ANQGSEA.

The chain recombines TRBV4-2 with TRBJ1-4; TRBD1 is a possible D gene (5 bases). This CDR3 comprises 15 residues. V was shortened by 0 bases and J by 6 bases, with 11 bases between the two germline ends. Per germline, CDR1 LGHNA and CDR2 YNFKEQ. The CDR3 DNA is TGTGCCAGCAGCCAAGATGCCCCGGGGGATGAAAAACTGTTTTTT. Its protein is CASSQDAPGDEKLFF.

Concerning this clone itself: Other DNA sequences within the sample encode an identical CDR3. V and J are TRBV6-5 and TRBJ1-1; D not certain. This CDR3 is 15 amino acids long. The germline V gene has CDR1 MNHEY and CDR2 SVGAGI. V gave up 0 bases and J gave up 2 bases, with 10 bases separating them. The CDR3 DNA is TGTGCCAGCAGTTACTCGCGCCGAGGAAACACTGAAGCTTTCTTT. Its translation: CASSYSRRGNTEAFF.

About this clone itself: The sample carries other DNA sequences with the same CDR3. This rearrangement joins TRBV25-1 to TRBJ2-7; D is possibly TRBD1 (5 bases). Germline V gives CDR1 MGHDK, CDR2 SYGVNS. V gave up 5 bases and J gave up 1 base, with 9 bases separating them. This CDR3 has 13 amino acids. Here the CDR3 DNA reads TGTGCCAGCAGTCCGGCAGGGTCCTACGAGCAGTACTTC. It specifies CASSPAGSYEQYF.

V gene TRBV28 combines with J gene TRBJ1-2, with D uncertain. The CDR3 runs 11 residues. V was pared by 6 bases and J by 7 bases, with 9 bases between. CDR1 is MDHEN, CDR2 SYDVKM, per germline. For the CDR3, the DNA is TGTGCCAGCAGGGAACTCGGTGGCTACACCTTC. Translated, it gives CASRELGGYTF.

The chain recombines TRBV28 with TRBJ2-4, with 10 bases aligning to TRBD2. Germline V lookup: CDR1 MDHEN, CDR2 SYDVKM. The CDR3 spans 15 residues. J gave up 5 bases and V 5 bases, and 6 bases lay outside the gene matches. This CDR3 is CASSQPAGGENIQYF. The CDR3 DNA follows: TGTGCCAGCAGTCAACCAGCGGGAGGGGAAAACATTCAGTACTTC.

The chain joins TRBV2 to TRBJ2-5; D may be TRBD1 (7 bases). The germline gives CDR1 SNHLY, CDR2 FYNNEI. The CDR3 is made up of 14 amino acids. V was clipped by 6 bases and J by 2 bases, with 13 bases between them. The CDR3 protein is CASSRQGGQETQYF. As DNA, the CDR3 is TGTGCCAGCAGCAGACAGGGAGGTCAAGAGACCCAGTACTTC.

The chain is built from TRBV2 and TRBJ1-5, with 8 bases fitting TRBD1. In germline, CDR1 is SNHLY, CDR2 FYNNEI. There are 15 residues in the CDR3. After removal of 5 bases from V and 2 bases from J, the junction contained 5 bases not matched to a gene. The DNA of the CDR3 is TGTGCCAGCAGTTCACAGGGGGAGGGCAATCAGCCCCAGCATTTT. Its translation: CASSSQGEGNQPQHF.

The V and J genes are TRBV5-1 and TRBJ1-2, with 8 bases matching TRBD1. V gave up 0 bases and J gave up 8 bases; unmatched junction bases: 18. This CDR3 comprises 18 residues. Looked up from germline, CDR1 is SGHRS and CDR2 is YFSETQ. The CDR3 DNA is TGCGCCAGCAGCTTGGCCAGTGGAGTGACAGGGGTTTCTCGGGGCTACACCTTC. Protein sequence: CASSLASGVTGVSRGYTF.

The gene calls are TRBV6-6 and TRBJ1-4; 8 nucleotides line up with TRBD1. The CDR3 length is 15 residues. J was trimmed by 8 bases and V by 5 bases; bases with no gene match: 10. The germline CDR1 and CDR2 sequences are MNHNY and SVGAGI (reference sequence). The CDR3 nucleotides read TGTGCCAGCAGTAACCAGGGGGCGTCTTCAGAAAAACTGTTTTTT. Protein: CASSNQGASSEKLFF.

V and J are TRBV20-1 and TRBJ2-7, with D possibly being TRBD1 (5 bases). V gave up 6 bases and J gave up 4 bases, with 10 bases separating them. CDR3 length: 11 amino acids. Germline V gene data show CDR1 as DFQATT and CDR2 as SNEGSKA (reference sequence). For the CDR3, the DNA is TGCAGTGCCAGGGCTAATTACGAGCAGTACTTC. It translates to CSARANYEQYF.

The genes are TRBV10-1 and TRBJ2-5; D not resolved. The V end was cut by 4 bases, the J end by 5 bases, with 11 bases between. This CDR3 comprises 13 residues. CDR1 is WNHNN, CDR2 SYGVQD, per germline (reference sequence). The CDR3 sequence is CASSVNIRETQYF. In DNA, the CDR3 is TGCGCCAGCAGTGTTAATATTCGGGAGACCCAGTACTTC.

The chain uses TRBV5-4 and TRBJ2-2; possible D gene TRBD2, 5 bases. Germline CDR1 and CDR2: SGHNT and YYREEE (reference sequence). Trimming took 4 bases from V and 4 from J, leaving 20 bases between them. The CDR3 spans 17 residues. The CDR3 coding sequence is TGTGCCAGCAGCCAAGAGGTCACTAGATGGGGCACCGGGGAGCTGTTTTTT. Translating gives CASSQEVTRWGTGELFF.

The CDR3 loop reads CASSQGLIYEQYF. The DNA for the CDR3 is TGTGCCAGCAGCCAGGGACTTATCTACGAGCAGTACTTC. This chain uses TRBV7-2 with TRBJ2-7, with D possibly TRBD2 on 6 matching bases. V was clipped by 5 bases and J by 3 bases, with 11 bases between them. This CDR3 has 13 residues. Germline values: CDR1 SGHTA, CDR2 FQGNSA.

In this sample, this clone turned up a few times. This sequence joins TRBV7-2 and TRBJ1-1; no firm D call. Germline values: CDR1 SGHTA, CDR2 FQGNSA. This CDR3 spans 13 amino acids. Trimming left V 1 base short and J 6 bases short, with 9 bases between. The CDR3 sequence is CASSLGVIPEAFF. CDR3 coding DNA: TGTGCCAGCAGCTTAGGAGTTATCCCTGAAGCTTTCTTT.

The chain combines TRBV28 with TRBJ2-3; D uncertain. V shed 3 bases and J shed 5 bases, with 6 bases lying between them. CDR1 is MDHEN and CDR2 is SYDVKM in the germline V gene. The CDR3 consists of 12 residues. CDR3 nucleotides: TGTGCCAGCAGTTTGGTCAGAGATACGCAGTATTTT. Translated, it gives CASSLVRDTQYF.

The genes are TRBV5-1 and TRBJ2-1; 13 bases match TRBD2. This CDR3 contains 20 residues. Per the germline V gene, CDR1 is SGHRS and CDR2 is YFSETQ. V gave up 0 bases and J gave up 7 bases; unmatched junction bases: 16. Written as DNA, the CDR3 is TGCGCCAGCAGCTTGGTGGGGGGACTAGCGGGACCACCCGTGGGGAATGAGCAGTTCTTC. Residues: CASSLVGGLAGPPVGNEQFF.

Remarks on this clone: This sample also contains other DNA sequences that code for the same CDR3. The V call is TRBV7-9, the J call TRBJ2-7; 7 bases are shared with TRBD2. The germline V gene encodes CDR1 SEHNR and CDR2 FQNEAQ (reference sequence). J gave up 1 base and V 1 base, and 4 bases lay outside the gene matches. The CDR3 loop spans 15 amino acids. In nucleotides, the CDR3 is TGTGCCAGCAGCTTAGGAGCGGGGTCGTCCTACGAGCAGTACTTC. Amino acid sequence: CASSLGAGSSYEQYF.

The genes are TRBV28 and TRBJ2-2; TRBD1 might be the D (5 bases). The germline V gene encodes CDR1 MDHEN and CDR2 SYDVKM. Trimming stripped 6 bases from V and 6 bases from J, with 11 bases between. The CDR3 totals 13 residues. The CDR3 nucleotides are TGTGCCAGCAGACCCGACAGACCCGGGGAGCTGTTTTTT. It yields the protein CASRPDRPGELFF.

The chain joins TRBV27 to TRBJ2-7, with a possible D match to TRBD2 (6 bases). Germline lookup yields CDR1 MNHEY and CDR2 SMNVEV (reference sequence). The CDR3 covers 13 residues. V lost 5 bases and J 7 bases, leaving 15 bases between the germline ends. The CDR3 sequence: CASSQVFRGEQYF. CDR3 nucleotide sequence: TGTGCCAGCAGTCAAGTCTTCCGGGGGGAGCAGTACTTC.

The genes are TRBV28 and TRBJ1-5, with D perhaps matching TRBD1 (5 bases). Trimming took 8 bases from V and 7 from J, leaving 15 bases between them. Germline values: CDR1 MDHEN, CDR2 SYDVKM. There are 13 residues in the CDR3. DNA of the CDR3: TGTGCCAGCCCCCCCCGGGGGGACCAGCCCCAGCATTTT. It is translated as CASPPRGDQPQHF.

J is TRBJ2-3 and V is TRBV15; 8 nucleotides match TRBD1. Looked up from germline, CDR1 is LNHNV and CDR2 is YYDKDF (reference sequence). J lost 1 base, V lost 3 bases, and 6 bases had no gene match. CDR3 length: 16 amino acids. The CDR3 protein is CATSRFPDRGTDTQYF. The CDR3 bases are TGTGCCACCAGCAGGTTTCCGGACAGGGGCACAGATACGCAGTATTTT.

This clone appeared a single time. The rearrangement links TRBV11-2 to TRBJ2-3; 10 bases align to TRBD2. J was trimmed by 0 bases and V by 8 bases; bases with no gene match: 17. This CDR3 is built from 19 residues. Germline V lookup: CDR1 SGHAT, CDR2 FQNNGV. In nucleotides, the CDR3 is TGTGCCAGCCATCGAAGAAGACTAGCGGGTCGTGCTAGCACAGATACGCAGTATTTT. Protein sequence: CASHRRRLAGRASTDTQYF.

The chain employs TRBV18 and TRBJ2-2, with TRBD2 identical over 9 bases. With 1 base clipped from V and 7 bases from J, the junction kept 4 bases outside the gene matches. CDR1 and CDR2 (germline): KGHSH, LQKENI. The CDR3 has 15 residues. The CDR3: CASSPLAGVDGELFF. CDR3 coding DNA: TGTGCCAGCTCACCACTAGCGGGAGTCGACGGGGAGCTGTTTTTT.